The 32 T cell receptor beta chains given below trace back to one sample, sequenced in a study of read filtering for tumor transcriptome and immune sequencing. From 350 to 500 ng of RNA, a library with molecular barcoded alpha/delta and beta/gamma adaptors was made. In TCRdb, the reads were re-called with MiXCR into one record per CDR3 protein. This table has 62,000 or so distinct CDR3 sequences, 20% to 25% appearing once. Sequences were obtained from a population of CD138-negative cells sorted from bone marrow. Receptor source: a donor aged 40 or older with multiple myeloma.

The J gene is TRBJ1-5, the V gene TRBV7-2, with D maybe TRBD1 (6 bases). Germline V CDR1 and CDR2: SGHTA, FQGNSA. This CDR3 spans 14 amino acids. The V and J ends lost 5 bases and 7 bases respectively, with 15 bases between them. In DNA, the CDR3 is TGTGCCAGCAGCAACAGGGTCTTGAACCAGCCCCAGCATTTT. This sequence encodes CASSNRVLNQPQHF.

Comments on this clonotype: One base away lies a much larger clone, so this may be a sequencing read error. The CDR3 region has the DNA TGTGCCGGCAGTTCAACAGGGGGGACTGAAGCTTTCTTT. Its translation is CAGSSTGGTEAFF. The gene calls are TRBV12-3 or TRBV12-4 and TRBJ1-1; TRBD1 matches 8 bases. The CDR3 runs 13 residues.

This clonotype has ten or more counts. The junction shows a germline mismatch at one end, possibly a read error. V and J are TRBV2 and TRBJ2-5; TRBD2 matches 15 bases. The CDR3 contains 12 residues. CDR1 and CDR2 from the germline V gene are SNHLY and FYNNEI. The CDR3 coding sequence is TGTGCCAGCGGACTAGCGGGAGGGTCCAACGACTTC. This sequence encodes CASGLAGGSNDF.

Concerning this clonotype: Sequence at one end of the junction differs from germline and may be a read error. The CDR3 spells CSVDTGKGTNNDQLF. The CDR3 bases are TGCAGCGTAGACACCGGGAAAGGAACTAACAATGATCAGCTCTTC. The rearrangement links TRBV29-1 to TRBJ2-1; maybe TRBD2 (5 bases). CDR1 is SQVTM and CDR2 is ANQGSEA in the germline V gene. This CDR3 contains 15 residues.

This clonotype was found many times. The chain recombines TRBV2 with TRBJ2-7; the D gene is possibly TRBD1 (6 bases). Germline V gene lookup returns CDR1 SNHLY and CDR2 FYNNEI. The CDR3 is 13 amino acids. Trimming left V 7 bases short and J 0 bases short, with 10 bases between. In DNA, the CDR3 is TGTGCCAGCAATCAGGGGTTCTCCTACGAGCAGTACTTC. This codes for CASNQGFSYEQYF.

Many counts were recorded for this clonotype. The genes are TRBV29-1 and TRBJ2-5; D is unclear. This CDR3 region has 12 residues. The germline V gene encodes CDR1 SQVTM and CDR2 ANQGSEA. V gave up 1 base and J gave up 5 bases, with 8 bases separating them. The CDR3: CSVEAQRETQYF. The CDR3, as DNA: TGCAGCGTTGAAGCACAGAGGGAGACCCAGTACTTC.

This clonotype was observed many times. The chain couples TRBV10-3 to TRBJ2-7, with 10 bases lining up with TRBD2. This CDR3 spans 13 amino acids. Germline CDR1 ENHRY, CDR2 SYGVKD. V shed 10 bases and J 2 bases; nucleotides not matched to a gene: 5. The CDR3, as DNA: TGTGCCAGCCGTAGCGGGGGGCCCTACGAGCAGTACTTC. It codes for CASRSGGPYEQYF.

The sample holds many counts of this clonotype. The germline gene is not matched at one end of the junction; a read error may be the cause. J is TRBJ1-1 and V is TRBV5-6, with no clear D. Germline V gene data show CDR1 as SGHDT and CDR2 as YYEEEE. The CDR3 is 15 residues long. The chain's CDR3 is CASSFLGIMNTEAFF. In nucleotides, the CDR3 is TGCGCCAGCAGCTTCCTTGGGATCATGAACACTGAAGCTTTCTTT.

The chain combines TRBV11-2 with TRBJ2-5, with D unclear. The germline V gene encodes CDR1 SGHAT and CDR2 FQNNGV. V lost 3 bases and J lost 4, with 9 bases in between. This CDR3 is built from 13 residues. CDR3 protein: CASSFNSLETQYF. For the CDR3, the DNA is TGTGCCAGCAGCTTTAATAGCCTAGAGACCCAGTACTTC.

This clonotype was recorded only once. A read error may explain this, as a much larger clone is one base away. The gene calls are TRBV5-1 and TRBJ2-1; 11 bases align to TRBD2. The germline gives CDR1 SGHRS, CDR2 YFSETQ. The CDR3 runs 15 residues. Losses at the gene ends were 3 bases for V and 6 bases for J; bases not matched to a gene: 5. The CDR3 DNA follows: TGCGCCAGCAGCTATACTAGCGGGAGTCGCAATGAGCAGTTCTTC. It translates to CASSYTSGSRNEQFF.

The rearrangement uses TRBV6-2 or TRBV6-3 and TRBJ2-3, with no clear D. Looked up from germline, CDR1 is MNHEY and CDR2 is SVGEGT. The CDR3 contains 15 residues. Trimming pared 7 bases from V and 0 bases from J, leaving 14 bases between. Here the CDR3 DNA reads TGTGCCAGCACCCTTGGACCCTCTAGCACAGATACGCAGTATTTT. It specifies CASTLGPSSTDTQYF.

This clonotype was seen many times. The chain uses TRBV7-9 and TRBJ2-2; 8 bases align to TRBD1. This CDR3 is 12 amino acids long. After removal of 8 bases from V and 7 bases from J, the junction contained 3 bases not matched to a gene. Germline CDR1 is SEHNR and CDR2 is FQNEAQ (reference sequence). CDR3 nucleotide sequence: TGTGCCAGCCGAGGGACAGGCGGGGAGCTGTTTTTT. Encoded protein: CASRGTGGELFF.

The chain has TRBV28 and TRBJ2-7; maybe TRBD1 (5 bases). The CDR3 is 14 amino acids. Germline assignment: CDR1 MDHEN and CDR2 SYDVKM. V shed 1 base and J shed 6 bases, with 13 bases lying between them. CDR3 protein: CASSLSPVDSEQYF. The DNA of the CDR3 is TGTGCCAGCAGTTTATCCCCAGTAGACAGCGAGCAGTACTTC.

Comments on this clonotype: A far larger clone is off by one base, so a read error is likely. The CDR3 carries no conserved terminal phenylalanine or tryptophan, so it likely arises from a read error. The chain links TRBV7-8 to TRBJ2-7; TRBD2 is a possible D gene (6 bases). Germline CDR1 reads SGHVS; CDR2 reads FQNEAQ. V dropped 6 bases and J dropped 3 bases, with 15 bases sitting between them. This CDR3 spans 14 amino acids. Here the CDR3 DNA reads TGTGCCAGCAGGCCCGGAGGGGAATACTACGAGCAGTACTCC. Translated, it gives CASRPGGEYYEQYS.

This clonotype came up a few times. V gene TRBV19 combines with J gene TRBJ1-5, with TRBD1 matching over 8 bases. The trim removed 10 bases at V and 7 bases at J, leaving 12 bases unmatched. The CDR3 has 14 amino acids. CDR1 and CDR2 (germline): LNHDA, SQIVND (reference sequence). The CDR3 DNA is TGTGCCACAACCAAGGACAGGGTAGGACAGCCCCAGCATTTT. Protein product: CATTKDRVGQPQHF.

This clonotype was seen many times. The J gene is TRBJ2-7, the V gene TRBV29-1, with TRBD2 matching over 13 bases. The CDR3 covers 12 residues. V gave up 7 bases and J gave up 5 bases; unmatched junction bases: 2. Germline V CDR1 and CDR2: SQVTM, ANQGSEA. Here the CDR3 reads CSAGLAGDEQYF. CDR3 DNA: TGCAGCGCTGGACTAGCGGGAGACGAGCAGTACTTC.

In its sample, this clonotype was seen many times. The chain links TRBV20-1 to TRBJ2-1; TRBD2 matches at 12 bases. From germline, CDR1 is DFQATT and CDR2 SNEGSKA (reference sequence). The CDR3 length is 14 residues. V lost 5 bases to trimming and J lost 7 bases; unmatched junction nucleotides: 6. The DNA of the CDR3 is TGCAGTGCTCCTACTAGCGGGAGGCCGAATGAGCAGTTCTTC. It codes for CSAPTSGRPNEQFF.

This clonotype was counted at least ten times. The chain employs TRBV5-1 and TRBJ2-1, with 11 bases matching TRBD1. Germline trimming cut 4 bases from V and 9 bases from J; bases unmatched to any gene: 9. CDR3 length: 15 amino acids. Germline V CDR1 and CDR2: SGHRS, YFSETQ. CDR3 bases: TGCGCCAGCAGCCCAGGACAGGGGGCGGTCCGTGAGCAGTTCTTC. Amino acid sequence: CASSPGQGAVREQFF.

The chain joins TRBV20-1 to TRBJ2-5, with 8 bases lining up with TRBD2. Germline V CDR1 and CDR2: DFQATT, SNEGSKA (reference sequence). CDR3 size: 15 residues. The ends lost 1 base at V and 4 bases at J; junction bases unmatched: 8. The CDR3 coding sequence is TGCAGTGCTAGAGGGGACGGGGGGGCAGGAGAGACCCAGTACTTC. Protein: CSARGDGGAGETQYF.

This sequence joins TRBV9 and TRBJ1-4; unclear D gene. The CDR3 is 15 residues long. In germline, CDR1 is SGDLS, CDR2 YYNGEE. V was shortened by 4 bases and J by 3 bases, with 13 bases between the two germline ends. The CDR3 bases are TGTGCCAGCAGCCTCGGATGGAGTGCTAATGAAAAACTGTTTTTT. It codes for CASSLGWSANEKLFF.

This chain joins TRBV12-3 or TRBV12-4 and TRBJ2-5; 7 nucleotides line up with TRBD2. J gave up 1 base and V 2 bases, and 4 bases lay outside the gene matches. This CDR3 spans 15 amino acids. Here the CDR3 reads CASSLSSGGQETQYF. As DNA, the CDR3 is TGTGCCAGCAGTTTATCGTCGGGAGGCCAAGAGACCCAGTACTTC.

The table lists this clonotype with many counts. The chain couples TRBV19 to TRBJ2-7, with 8 bases aligning to TRBD2. CDR1 is LNHDA and CDR2 is SQIVND in the germline V gene (reference sequence). The ends lost 9 bases at V and 0 bases at J; junction bases unmatched: 7. The CDR3 runs to 14 residues. CDR3 nucleotide sequence: TGTGCCAGCAAACTAGCGGATAGCTCCTACGAGCAGTACTTC. This sequence encodes CASKLADSSYEQYF.

Turning to this clonotype: This CDR3 is missing its conserved last phenylalanine or tryptophan, likely due to a read error. CDR3 bases: TGTGCCAGCTCACCACCGTTGGGGTCCTCTGGGGCCAACGTCCTGACTTCC. Amino acid sequence: CASSPPLGSSGANVLTS. The chain is built from TRBV18 and TRBJ2-6; D is unresolved. This CDR3 has 17 residues. Trimming removed 0 bases from V and 0 bases from J, with 9 bases in between. CDR1 KGHSH and CDR2 LQKENI come from the germline V gene.

This clonotype was seen many times. The chain is built from TRBV7-9 and TRBJ2-1; 8 bases are a match to TRBD2. V trimming: 5 bases; J trimming: 6 bases; junction bases outside the gene matches: 9. CDR1 and CDR2 from the germline V gene are SEHNR and FQNEAQ (reference sequence). The CDR3 covers 15 residues. The chain's CDR3 is CASSPRGGASNEQFF. The DNA of the CDR3 is TGTGCCAGCAGCCCCCGGGGGGGGGCCTCCAATGAGCAGTTCTTC. Based on the CDR3 plus reference TRBV7-9 and TRBJ2-1, the full variable domain is DTGVSQNPRHKITKRGQNVTFRCDPISEHNRLYWYRQTLGQGPEFLTYFQNEAQLEKSRLLSDRFSAERPKGSFSTLEIQRTEQGDSAMYLCASSPRGGASNEQFFGPGTRLTVL.

This chain links TRBV5-4 with TRBJ2-3; 12 bases are shared with TRBD2. CDR3 size: 15 residues. Trimming took 10 bases from V and 6 from J; bases not matched to a gene: 12. CDR1 is SGHNT, CDR2 YYREEE, per germline (reference sequence). CDR3 sequence reads: CALASGGARADTQYF. The CDR3 nucleotides read TGTGCCCTAGCTAGCGGGGGGGCGAGGGCGGATACGCAGTATTTT.

V usage is TRBV11-3 and J usage is TRBJ1-3; 11 bases line up with TRBD1. Germline loops: CDR1 SGHNT, CDR2 YENEEA. The CDR3 extends over 19 amino acids. After removal of 4 bases from V and 2 bases from J, the junction contained 13 bases not matched to a gene. Here the CDR3 DNA reads TGTGCCAGCAGCTCGATTCGGACGGGACAGGGGGGAACTGGAAACACCATATATTTT. It is translated as CASSSIRTGQGGTGNTIYF.

This clonotype appeared many times. The CDR3 nucleotides are TGTGCCAGCAGCGTAATATCGACAGGCTCCTACAATGAGCAGTTCTTC. Translated: CASSVISTGSYNEQFF. The chain employs TRBV7-3 and TRBJ2-1, with D maybe TRBD1 (6 bases). This CDR3 spans 16 amino acids. Trimming pared 5 bases from V and 0 bases from J, leaving 14 bases between. In germline, CDR1 is SGHTA, CDR2 FQGTGA.

This clonotype was recorded a few times. The rearrangement joins TRBV7-9 to TRBJ2-7; TRBD1 matches 9 bases. The CDR3 sequence is 14 residues long. Germline lookup yields CDR1 SEHNR and CDR2 FQNEAQ (reference sequence). V lost 4 bases and J lost 3; bases outside the gene matches: 4. The CDR3 DNA reads as TGTGCCAGCAGCTCGGGACAGGGCGGCTACGAGCAGTACTTC. It specifies CASSSGQGGYEQYF.

Regarding this clonotype: A much larger clone differs by one base, so this may be a read error. The V and J genes are TRBV29-1 and TRBJ1-1; no clear D. CDR1 and CDR2 (germline): SQVTM, ANQGSEA. This CDR3 comprises 11 residues. CDR3 nucleotide sequence: TGCAGCGTGGCCGTAGTCACTGGAGCTTTCTTT. This encodes CSVAVVTGAFF.

This clonotype was seen repeatedly, ten times or more. The V call is TRBV5-1, the J call TRBJ2-7; TRBD1 matches at 10 bases. The ends lost 3 bases at V and 4 bases at J; junction bases unmatched: 7. The CDR3 length is 15 residues. CDR1 is SGHRS and CDR2 is YFSETQ in the germline V gene. For the CDR3, the DNA is TGCGCCAGCAGCTCACACCGGGACAGGGGATACGAGCAGTACTTC. Its translation is CASSSHRDRGYEQYF.

Details on this clonotype: Possible read error: a much larger clone is one base away. The CDR3 protein is CASSQVARSSTYEQYF. As DNA, the CDR3 is TGTGCCAGCAGCCAAGTAGCCCGGTCAAGCACCTACGAGCAGTACTTC. V gene TRBV3-1 combines with J gene TRBJ2-7; D not certain. The V gene's germline CDR1 is LGHDT and CDR2 YNNKEL (reference sequence). The CDR3 runs to 16 residues. V lost 1 base to trimming and J lost 2 bases, with 15 bases between them.

Comment on this clonotype: A read error may be the cause here, since a much bigger clone is one base away. Since the CDR3 does not end with the conserved phenylalanine or tryptophan, this likely comes from a read error. The gene calls are TRBV4-2 and TRBJ2-2, with TRBD2 matching over 11 bases. Losses at the gene ends were 2 bases for V and 4 bases for J; bases not matched to a gene: 3. The CDR3 contains 16 residues. The germline CDR1 and CDR2 sequences are LGHNA and YNFKEQ. CDR3: CASSQPGTSGTGELFS. In DNA, the CDR3 is TGTGCCAGCAGCCAACCTGGGACTAGCGGCACCGGGGAGCTGTTTTCT.